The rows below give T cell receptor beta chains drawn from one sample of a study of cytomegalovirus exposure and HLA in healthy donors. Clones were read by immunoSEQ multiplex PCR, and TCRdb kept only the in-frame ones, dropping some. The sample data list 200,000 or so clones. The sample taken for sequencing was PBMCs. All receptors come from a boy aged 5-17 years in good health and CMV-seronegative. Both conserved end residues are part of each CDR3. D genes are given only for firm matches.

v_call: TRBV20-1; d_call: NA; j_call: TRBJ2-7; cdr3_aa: CSARADTEQYF; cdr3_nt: TGCAGTGCTAGAGCGGACACCGAGCAGTACTTC
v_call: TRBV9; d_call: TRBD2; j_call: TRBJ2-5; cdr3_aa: CASSAAGGQETQYF; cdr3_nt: TGTGCCAGCAGCGCCGCGGGGGGCCAAGAGACCCAGTACTTC
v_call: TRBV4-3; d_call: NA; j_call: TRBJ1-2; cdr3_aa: CASSLSTGNYGYTF; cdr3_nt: TGCGCCAGCAGCCTGTCGACGGGAAACTATGGCTACACCTTC
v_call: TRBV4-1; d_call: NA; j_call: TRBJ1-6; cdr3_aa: CASSQGAARLNSPLHF; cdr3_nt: TGCGCCAGCAGCCAAGGAGCTGCAAGACTTAATTCACCCCTCCACTTT
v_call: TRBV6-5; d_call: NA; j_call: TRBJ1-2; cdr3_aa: CASSYRESYGYTF; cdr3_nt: TGTGCCAGCAGTTACAGGGAGAGCTATGGCTACACCTTC
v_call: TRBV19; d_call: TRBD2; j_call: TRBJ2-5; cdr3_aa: CATQAGGRETQYF; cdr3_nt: TGTGCCACTCAAGCGGGGGGGCGTGAGACCCAGTACTTC
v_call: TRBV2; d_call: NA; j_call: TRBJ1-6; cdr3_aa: CASMKDSPGNSPLHF; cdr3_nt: TGTGCCAGCATGAAGGACAGCCCGGGTAATTCACCCCTCCACTTT
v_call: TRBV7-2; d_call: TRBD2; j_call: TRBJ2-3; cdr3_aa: CASTGGGVTDTQYF; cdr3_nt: TGTGCCAGCACCGGCGGGGGAGTTACAGATACGCAGTATTTT
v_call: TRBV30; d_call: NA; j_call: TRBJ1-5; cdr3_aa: CAWSGQTLGNQPQHF; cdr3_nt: TGTGCCTGGAGTGGACAGACTCTGGGGAATCAGCCCCAGCATTTT
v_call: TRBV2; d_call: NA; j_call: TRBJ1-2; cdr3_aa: CASGRGYTF; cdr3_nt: TGTGCCAGCGGTCGGGGCTACACCTTC
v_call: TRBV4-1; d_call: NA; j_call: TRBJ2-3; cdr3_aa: CASSQEGSVSAQYF; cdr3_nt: TGCGCCAGCAGCCAAGAGGGTAGCGTCTCGGCGCAGTATTTT
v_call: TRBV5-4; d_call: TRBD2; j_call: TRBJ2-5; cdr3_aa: CASSNDRTSGMGQETQYF; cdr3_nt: TGTGCCAGCAGCAACGACCGGACTAGCGGGATGGGGCAAGAGACCCAGTACTTC
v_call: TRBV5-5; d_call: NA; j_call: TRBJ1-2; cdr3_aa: CASSLTGLDYGCTF; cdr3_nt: TGTGCCAGCAGCTTGACAGGGTTAGACTATGGCTGCACCTTC
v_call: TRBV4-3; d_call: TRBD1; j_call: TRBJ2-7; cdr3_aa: CASSPERDSSRRQYF; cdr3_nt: TGCGCCAGCAGCCCGGAACGGGACAGCTCCCGAAGGCAGTACTTC
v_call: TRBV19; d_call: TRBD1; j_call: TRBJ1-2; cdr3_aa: CASSRGRDGLGGYTF; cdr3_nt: TGTGCCAGTAGCAGGGGGCGCGACGGGCTGGGTGGCTACACCTTC
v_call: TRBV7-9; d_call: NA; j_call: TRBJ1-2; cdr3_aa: CASSLAPGGSPNGYTF; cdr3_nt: TGTGCCAGCAGCTTAGCGCCGGGGGGATCACCAAATGGCTACACCTTC
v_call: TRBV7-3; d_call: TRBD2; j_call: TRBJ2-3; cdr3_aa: CASSLGTSGGFADTQYF; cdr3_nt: TGTGCCAGCAGCTTAGGCACCAGCGGGGGGTTCGCAGATACGCAGTATTTT